This TCR beta chain came from a study of immune heterogeneity within non-small cell lung tumors. Study-wide points: Individual patients largely had distinct high-frequency T-cell receptor beta clonotypes from one another. Although only moderate, the correlation of local T-cell clonality with local tumor mutational burden was significant (R around 0.34).

Genomic DNA from bulk tumor acted as the template, and roughly 0.55 ug was loaded per sample. In surgery, several biopsies were collected from each primary tumor at widely spaced sites. Curative surgery was performed on patients who had untreated, newly diagnosed non-small cell lung cancer. The ends were cut back, 5 bases at V and 3 bases at J, with 14 bases in the middle. Germline loops: CDR1 LNHDA, CDR2 SQIVND (reference sequence). The CDR3 is 14 amino acids. Multiplex PCR amplified TCR beta CDR3 with 32 V and 13 J primers. TCRdb reprocessed the multiplex PCR reads with MiXCR, giving one entry per CDR3 protein. The table lists around 9,800 distinct CDR3 sequences, approximately 20% of them singletons, with approximately 3.7% in the top ten. By sample fraction, this clonotype is medium-sized. The antigen remains unidentified.

The source material was lung tumor tissue. This chain links TRBV19 with TRBJ2-7, with a possible D match to TRBD2 (5 bases). The origin of this receptor is a man aged 55 to 69 with non-small cell lung cancer. The CDR3 nucleotides read TGTGCCAGTAGTTATAAGCCGGGAATCTACGAGCAGTACTTC. Amino acids: CASSYKPGIYEQYF. Combining the CDR3 with reference TRBV19 and TRBJ2-7 gives the whole variable domain DGGITQSPKYLFRKEGQNVTLSCEQNLNHDAMYWYRQDPGQGLRLIYYSQIVNDFQKGDIAEGYSVSREKKESFPLTVTSAQKNPTAFYLCASSYKPGIYEQYFGPGTRLTVT.